The 10 T cell receptor beta chains listed next were all sequenced from one sample in a study of T cell repertoires in cytomegalovirus infection. No antigen has been identified for these receptors. TCRdb reprocessed the reads via MiXCR and lists one record per CDR3 protein. This sample has around 300,000 distinct CDR3 sequences, with approximately 25% found just once. The specimen was cultured PBMCs, collected from culture after CMV antigen stimulation. These TCRs come from a human donor in good health (CMV status not recorded). Some clones in this sample may be carry-over from other donors' samples.

This clonotype has only one observation. The V gene is TRBV15, the J gene TRBJ2-7; D not certain. Trimming removed 6 bases at V and 0 bases at J, with 15 bases between. The germline gives CDR1 LNHNV, CDR2 YYDKDF (reference sequence). This CDR3 region has 15 residues. This CDR3 is CATSPSYSSSYEQYV. As DNA, the CDR3 is TGTGCCACCAGTCCGTCATACTCCAGCTCCTACGAGCAGTACGTC.

This clonotype was seen a few times. A clone one base away is much larger, so this may be a read error. The chain employs TRBV7-2 and TRBJ1-2; D is undetermined. The CDR3 is 12 amino acids. The germline CDR1 and CDR2 sequences are SGHTA and FQGNSA. The V gene lost 1 base and the J gene lost 6 bases, with 6 bases spanning the gap. The CDR3 spells CASSLGGHGYTF. The CDR3 bases are TGTGCCAGCAGCTTAGGGGGTCATGGCTACACCTTC.

This sequence joins TRBV10-3 and TRBJ1-1; 8 bases match TRBD1. The CDR3 loop spans 13 amino acids. The trim removed 11 bases at V and 2 bases at J, leaving 7 bases unmatched. Per the germline V gene, CDR1 is ENHRY and CDR2 is SYGVKD. CDR3 nucleotide sequence: TGTGCCGTACAACAGGGGGGCAACACTGAAGCTTTCTTT. This codes for CAVQQGGNTEAFF.

Points on this clonotype: One base away lies a much larger clone, so this may be a sequencing read error. The rearrangement links TRBV7-2 to TRBJ1-2, with D hard to call. The V gene's germline CDR1 is SGHTA and CDR2 FQGNSA. The CDR3 consists of 16 residues. The V end was cut by 0 bases, the J end by 4 bases, with 15 bases between. The CDR3 region is CASSLAWARNTYGYTF. CDR3 bases: TGTGCCAGCAGCTTAGCCTGGGCACGGAACACCTATGGCTACACCTTC.

This clonotype came up a few times. The chain couples TRBV9 to TRBJ1-2; possibly TRBD1 for D (5 bases). V lost 2 bases, J lost 2 bases, and 19 bases lay in between. Germline loops: CDR1 SGDLS, CDR2 YYNGEE. The CDR3 covers 17 residues. For the CDR3, the DNA is TGTGCCAGCAGCGTGGGTACACTACGTCGGGGGAACTATGGCTACACCTTC. Its translation: CASSVGTLRRGNYGYTF.

This clonotype occurred many times. The chain combines TRBV7-2 with TRBJ2-1, with a weak D call TRBD2 (6 bases). V lost 4 bases to trimming and J lost 0 bases, with 10 bases between them. CDR1 and CDR2 from the germline V gene are SGHTA and FQGNSA. CDR3 length equals 15 residues. CDR3 sequence reads: CASSSGLRSYNEQFF. The CDR3, as DNA: TGTGCCAGCAGCTCGGGACTCCGCTCCTACAATGAGCAGTTCTTC.

The CDR3 DNA reads TGTGCCAGCAGTGAACCGGACAGGGCCCCCTCCTACGAGCAGTACTTC. Amino acid sequence: CASSEPDRAPSYEQYF. The V call is TRBV25-1, the J call TRBJ2-7; 8 bases fit TRBD1. Germline V gene lookup returns CDR1 MGHDK and CDR2 SYGVNS. This CDR3 has 16 amino acids. V lost 2 bases and J lost 0; bases outside the gene matches: 6.

There are a few counts of this clonotype. The chain links TRBV7-2 to TRBJ2-1; D is undetermined. V dropped 4 bases and J dropped 4 bases, with 14 bases sitting between them. The CDR3 has 15 residues. From germline, CDR1 is SGHTA and CDR2 FQGNSA. The CDR3 is CASSSDPKVYNEQFF. The CDR3 DNA sequence: TGTGCCAGCAGCTCGGACCCAAAGGTATACAATGAGCAGTTCTTC.

The gene calls are TRBV6-1 and TRBJ1-1; D might be TRBD1 (5 bases). Trimming left V 2 bases short and J 10 bases short, with 17 bases between. This CDR3 has 14 amino acids. Germline CDR1 MNHNS, CDR2 SASEGT. The CDR3 loop is CASSERGRAPIAFF. The CDR3, as DNA: TGTGCCAGCAGTGAACGGGGACGGGCCCCTATAGCTTTCTTT.

The chain recombines TRBV4-3 with TRBJ2-3; D might be TRBD2 (5 bases). This CDR3 contains 14 residues. V shed 4 bases and J shed 3 bases, with 11 bases lying between them. Germline lookup yields CDR1 LGHNA and CDR2 YSLEER. This CDR3 is CASSLGVGTDTQYF. The CDR3 nucleotides are TGCGCCAGCAGCCTGGGAGTCGGGACAGATACGCAGTATTTT.